Shown below are 26 T cell receptor beta chains from a single sample sequenced in a study of blood T cell repertoires in COVID-19. Assay used: immunoSEQ multiplex PCR; TCRdb lists only in-frame clones, some missing. The repertoire consists of about 360,000 clones, with roughly four fifths occurring once and the leading ten covering over 0.95%. Sample: peripheral blood. The receptors derive from a human donor with acute or convalescent COVID-19. The donor label of this sample is uncertain.

The chain joins TRBV5-8 to TRBJ2-1, with D possibly matching TRBD2 (6 bases). CDR3 length: 15 amino acids. The germline V and J ends were trimmed by 0 bases and 2 bases, with 9 bases remaining between them. Germline CDR1 is SGHTS and CDR2 is YDEGEE. The CDR3 region is CASSLEGRPYNEQFF. The CDR3 DNA reads as TGTGCCAGCAGCTTGGAGGGGAGGCCCTACAATGAGCAGTTCTTC.

The V and J genes are TRBV9 and TRBJ1-2, with 9 nucleotides matching TRBD1. This CDR3 is 15 amino acids long. Germline values: CDR1 SGDLS, CDR2 YYNGEE. The V and J ends lost 4 bases and 5 bases, in that order; junction bases with no gene match: 9. The CDR3 loop is CASSPAGTGYYGYTF. As DNA, the CDR3 is TGTGCCAGCAGCCCAGCCGGGACAGGGTATTATGGCTACACCTTC.

The chain carries TRBV15 and TRBJ1-2, with a weak D call TRBD1 (6 bases). Germline CDR1 LNHNV, CDR2 YYDKDF (reference sequence). The CDR3 totals 18 residues. Trimming took 0 bases from V and 8 from J, leaving 25 bases between them. CDR3 sequence (DNA): TGTGCCACCAGCAGAGAACCTAGTTGGGCAGGGGAGGGAAGGGGCTACACCTTC. Encoded protein: CATSREPSWAGEGRGYTF.

The chain uses TRBV11-2 and TRBJ2-1, with TRBD2 matching 7 bases. The germline gives CDR1 SGHAT, CDR2 FQNNGV. This CDR3 is built from 15 residues. V trimming: 5 bases; J trimming: 3 bases; junction bases outside the gene matches: 7. CDR3 amino acids: CASSLSSGYYNEQFF. CDR3 DNA: TGTGCCAGCAGCCTGTCTAGCGGTTACTACAATGAGCAGTTCTTC.

This CDR3 is CASSSLLGSGRATGELFF. Here the CDR3 DNA reads TGTGCCAGCAGCTCCCTTTTGGGCAGCGGGAGAGCAACCGGGGAGCTGTTTTTT. The chain is built from TRBV7-9 and TRBJ2-2; 8 bases align to TRBD2. The V gene's germline CDR1 is SEHNR and CDR2 FQNEAQ (reference sequence). This CDR3 region has 18 residues. Losses at the gene ends were 4 bases for V and 5 bases for J; bases not matched to a gene: 15.

The V and J genes are TRBV2 and TRBJ2-7; perhaps TRBD2 as D (6 bases). The germline gives CDR1 SNHLY, CDR2 FYNNEI. This CDR3 spans 14 amino acids. V lost 7 bases to trimming and J lost 0 bases, with 13 bases between them. CDR3 DNA sequence: TGTGCCAGCAAGAGAGCTAGCGTCTCCTACGAGCAGTACTTC. It specifies CASKRASVSYEQYF.

V is TRBV7-6 and J is TRBJ2-1; D possibly corresponds to TRBD1 (5 bases). The CDR3 loop spans 15 amino acids. The germline CDR1 and CDR2 sequences are SGHVS and FNYEAQ. V gave up 3 bases and J gave up 5 bases, with 14 bases separating them. The CDR3 spells CASSFVSGSHNEQFF. DNA for the CDR3: TGTGCCAGCAGCTTCGTGTCAGGGTCTCACAATGAGCAGTTCTTC.

This clone was detected once. The chain has TRBV2 and TRBJ1-1, with 8 bases matching TRBD1. Germline CDR1 and CDR2: SNHLY and FYNNEI. The CDR3 loop spans 16 amino acids. Germline trimming cut 1 base from V and 1 base from J; bases unmatched to any gene: 5. For the CDR3, the DNA is TGTGCCAGCAGTGAAGTATTAGGGACAGGGAACACTGAAGCTTTCTTT. It specifies CASSEVLGTGNTEAFF.

V gene TRBV7-2 combines with J gene TRBJ1-2; 7 positions agree with TRBD1. The germline V gene encodes CDR1 SGHTA and CDR2 FQGNSA. The V and J ends lost 5 bases and 6 bases, in that order; junction bases with no gene match: 9. This CDR3 is 14 amino acids long. CDR3 in amino acids: CASSTGQNKDGYTF. The CDR3 DNA reads as TGTGCCAGCAGCACGGGACAGAATAAAGATGGCTACACCTTC.

The chain is built from TRBV11-2 and TRBJ2-7, with D tentatively TRBD1 (5 bases). V lost 2 bases, J lost 6 bases, and 11 bases lay in between. There are 13 residues in the CDR3. Looked up from germline, CDR1 is SGHAT and CDR2 is FQNNGV. The CDR3 coding sequence is TGTGCCAGCAGCTTATATGCAGGGTCCGAGCAGTACTTC. Translating it yields CASSLYAGSEQYF. The complete variable domain, with remaining parts taken from reference TRBV11-2 and TRBJ2-7, reads EAGVAQSPRYKIIEKRQSVAFWCNPISGHATLYWYQQILGQGPKLLIQFQNNGVVDDSQLPKDRFSAERLKGVDSTLKIQPAKLEDSAVYLCASSLYAGSEQYFGPGTRLTVT.

The rearrangement links TRBV27 to TRBJ2-7, with a weak D call TRBD1 (6 bases). V was trimmed by 8 bases and J by 3 bases, leaving 14 bases between them. Germline loops: CDR1 MNHEY, CDR2 SMNVEV (reference sequence). The CDR3 consists of 13 residues. The CDR3 region is CASAPGQVYEQYF. Here the CDR3 DNA reads TGTGCCAGCGCCCCGGGACAAGTCTACGAGCAGTACTTC.

This clone was recorded once. The chain carries TRBV9 and TRBJ2-7; 12 bases are shared with TRBD2. CDR3 size: 14 residues. The V segment lost 4 bases and the J segment 3 bases; nucleotides outside the gene matches: 2. Germline loops: CDR1 SGDLS, CDR2 YYNGEE. The CDR3 loop is CASSLGLAGYEQYF. The CDR3 region has the DNA TGTGCCAGCAGCCTGGGACTAGCGGGCTACGAGCAGTACTTC.

V usage is TRBV6-6 and J usage is TRBJ1-1; D gene unclear. The CDR3 totals 11 residues. Germline lookup yields CDR1 MNHNY and CDR2 SVGAGI (reference sequence). V was shortened by 3 bases and J by 8 bases, with 7 bases between the two germline ends. CDR3 protein: CASSYMTEAFF. DNA of the CDR3: TGTGCCAGCAGTTATATGACAGAAGCTTTCTTT.

The rearrangement uses TRBV28 and TRBJ2-3, with D maybe TRBD2 (5 bases). This CDR3 is 13 amino acids long. V was trimmed by 8 bases and J by 8 bases, leaving 17 bases between them. Germline V gives CDR1 MDHEN, CDR2 SYDVKM. CDR3 DNA sequence: TGTGCCAGCCCAACGACGACGGCGGGTACGCAGTATTTT. This gives the protein CASPTTTAGTQYF.

V usage is TRBV6-5 and J usage is TRBJ1-5; D is unresolved. The CDR3 runs 15 residues. Looked up from germline, CDR1 is MNHEY and CDR2 is SVGAGI. Trimming stripped 0 bases from V and 4 bases from J, with 10 bases between. The CDR3 sequence: CASSYSPGGNQPQHF. The CDR3 nucleotides read TGTGCCAGCAGTTACTCCCCGGGAGGGAATCAGCCCCAGCATTTT.

The V and J genes are TRBV30 and TRBJ2-5, with TRBD2 matching over 15 bases. The junction had 12 bases not matched to a gene; V was cut back by 2 bases and J by 14 bases. Germline loops: CDR1 GTSNPN, CDR2 SVGIG (reference sequence). The CDR3 has 15 residues. In nucleotides, the CDR3 is TGTGCCTGGAGTCCACCGGGACTAGCGGGAGGCCCCCTCTACTTC. It codes for CAWSPPGLAGGPLYF.

The chain links TRBV3-1 (or the pseudogene TRBV3-2) to TRBJ2-3; perhaps TRBD2 as D (5 bases). Germline CDR1 reads LGHDT; CDR2 reads YNNKEL (reference sequence). V gave up 4 bases and J gave up 0 bases, with 14 bases separating them. This CDR3 has 16 residues. CDR3 sequence (DNA): TGTGCCAGCAGCCGGAGGAGCGGAGCAAGCACAGATACGCAGTATTTT. Protein sequence: CASSRRSGASTDTQYF.

The gene calls are TRBV6-5 and TRBJ1-2; 7 nucleotides line up with TRBD1. The germline V gene has CDR1 MNHEY and CDR2 SVGAGI. There are 15 residues in the CDR3. With V trimmed by 3 bases and J by 5 bases, 9 bases remained unmatched. The CDR3 spells CASSYDRDRVYGYTF. CDR3 sequence (DNA): TGTGCCAGCAGTTATGACCGGGACAGAGTGTATGGCTACACCTTC.

The V gene is TRBV19, the J gene TRBJ1-5; D might be TRBD1 (5 bases). The CDR3 contains 15 residues. V shed 2 bases and J shed 7 bases, with 15 bases lying between them. Germline CDR1 LNHDA, CDR2 SQIVND (reference sequence). The CDR3 protein is CASSIRGREAQPQHF. The CDR3 region has the DNA TGTGCCAGTAGTATAAGGGGCAGGGAGGCACAGCCCCAGCATTTT.

The chain uses TRBV7-9 and TRBJ1-2, with D hard to call. V lost 8 bases, J lost 8 bases, and 18 bases lay in between. CDR1 and CDR2 from the germline V gene are SEHNR and FQNEAQ (reference sequence). This CDR3 is 13 amino acids long. CDR3 in DNA: TGTGCCAGCGAACTCGGTAAGGGAGGGGGCTACACCTTC. Its protein product is CASELGKGGGYTF.

V and J are TRBV18 and TRBJ1-5; 9 bases line up with TRBD1. After removal of 4 bases from V and 1 base from J, the junction contained 5 bases not matched to a gene. The CDR3 is 16 amino acids. CDR1 and CDR2 from the germline V gene are KGHSH and LQKENI. The CDR3 nucleotides read TGTGCCAGCTCACTACCCGGGACAGGGAGCAATCAGCCCCAGCATTTT. Translation gives CASSLPGTGSNQPQHF.

The chain recombines TRBV18 with TRBJ1-1; no reliable D call. The CDR3 is 16 amino acids. Trimming pared 4 bases from V and 0 bases from J, leaving 15 bases between. CDR1 is KGHSH and CDR2 is LQKENI in the germline V gene. Written as DNA, the CDR3 is TGTGCCAGCTCACGTTCCGGACGCGGGGTGAACACTGAAGCTTTCTTT. Its translation: CASSRSGRGVNTEAFF.

The chain couples TRBV24-1 to TRBJ2-7; tentative D call: TRBD1 (5 bases). This CDR3 region has 16 residues. V lost 1 base and J 6 bases, leaving 18 bases between the germline ends. Germline CDR1 and CDR2: KGHDR and SFDVKD. Here the CDR3 reads CATSDFRRVPTFEQYF. The CDR3 coding sequence is TGTGCCACCAGTGATTTCCGCAGGGTCCCCACGTTCGAGCAGTACTTC.

The rearrangement uses TRBV2 and TRBJ2-6; a possible D gene is TRBD2 (5 bases). The CDR3 totals 15 residues. Germline V gene data show CDR1 as SNHLY and CDR2 as FYNNEI. V lost 6 bases to trimming and J lost 1 base, with 10 bases between them. The CDR3 bases are TGTGCCAGCAGGAGCGGAGGTTCTGGGGCCAACGTCCTGACTTTC. Protein: CASRSGGSGANVLTF.

This chain links TRBV2 with TRBJ2-1; D possibly corresponds to TRBD1 (6 bases). V was shortened by 6 bases and J by 6 bases, with 21 bases between the two germline ends. The CDR3 runs to 16 residues. Per germline, CDR1 SNHLY and CDR2 FYNNEI. The CDR3 sequence: CASSATGTKAGNEQFF. CDR3 DNA sequence: TGTGCCAGCAGCGCAACCGGGACAAAGGCCGGCAATGAGCAGTTCTTC.

The chain is built from TRBV29-1 and TRBJ1-2, with D possibly being TRBD1 (6 bases). Looked up from germline, CDR1 is SQVTM and CDR2 is ANQGSEA. The CDR3 contains 15 residues. The germline V and J ends were trimmed by 0 bases and 8 bases, with 19 bases remaining between them. CDR3 loop: CSVEDSDRLLSGYTF. CDR3 nucleotide sequence: TGCAGCGTTGAAGATTCTGACAGGTTGCTTTCCGGCTACACCTTC.